These T cell receptor beta chains were read from a single sample in a study of radiation and T cells in renal cell carcinoma. Assay: immunoSEQ multiplex PCR; the TCRdb copy retains only in-frame clones and omits some. The sample holds some 150,000 clones, over 80% seen once. The starting material was blood, obtained from a patient whose treatment included radiotherapy and nephrectomy. The receptor set was obtained from a woman aged 50 to 60 with renal cell carcinoma. Each CDR3 is given with its conserved first and last residue. Each record gives: J gene, V gene, clone size, CDR3 protein. Only some rows state a clone size, as once, few, many or a class for expanded clones.

j_call: TRBJ1-3; v_call: TRBV18; clone_size: NA; cdr3_aa: CASSPSGESGNTIYF
j_call: TRBJ1-1; v_call: TRBV4-2; clone_size: NA; cdr3_aa: CASRPALFRTEAFF
j_call: TRBJ2-7; v_call: TRBV25-1; clone_size: NA; cdr3_aa: CASSEFVDPYEQYF
j_call: TRBJ2-1; v_call: TRBV11-2; clone_size: few; cdr3_aa: CASSLRSFEQFF
j_call: TRBJ1-2; v_call: TRBV5-7; clone_size: NA; cdr3_aa: CASRSRHSVAYTF
j_call: TRBJ1-2; v_call: TRBV6-6; clone_size: once; cdr3_aa: CASSYGTQANYGYTF
j_call: TRBJ2-7; v_call: TRBV9; clone_size: NA; cdr3_aa: CASSHRVGHEQYF
j_call: TRBJ1-2; v_call: TRBV6-1; clone_size: few; cdr3_aa: CASSEVSDYGYTF
j_call: TRBJ2-7; v_call: TRBV9; clone_size: NA; cdr3_aa: CASSATLNYEQYF
j_call: TRBJ1-5; v_call: TRBV5-4; clone_size: NA; cdr3_aa: CASSLDGARNQPQHF
j_call: TRBJ1-1; v_call: TRBV27; clone_size: NA; cdr3_aa: CASSKGWDTEAFF
j_call: TRBJ1-2; v_call: TRBV7-2; clone_size: NA; cdr3_aa: CASSPSGSYGYTF
j_call: TRBJ1-5; v_call: TRBV27; clone_size: NA; cdr3_aa: CASSLGGGQPQHF
j_call: TRBJ2-3; v_call: TRBV5-1; clone_size: NA; cdr3_aa: CASIPGQVTDTQYF
j_call: TRBJ1-6; v_call: TRBV10-3; clone_size: NA; cdr3_aa: CAISPGVGTGGPPLHF
j_call: TRBJ2-3; v_call: TRBV9; clone_size: once; cdr3_aa: CASSGRTSGSTYTQYF
j_call: TRBJ2-2; v_call: TRBV9; clone_size: NA; cdr3_aa: CASSPSSGGELFF
j_call: TRBJ2-7; v_call: TRBV30; clone_size: NA; cdr3_aa: CACVGQTYEQYF
j_call: TRBJ1-1; v_call: TRBV2; clone_size: NA; cdr3_aa: CASSGLTEAFF
j_call: TRBJ2-7; v_call: TRBV10-3; clone_size: NA; cdr3_aa: CAISLAGGLSYEQYF
j_call: TRBJ1-2; v_call: TRBV6-5; clone_size: NA; cdr3_aa: CASSLTGAEPTF
j_call: TRBJ1-1; v_call: TRBV6-5; clone_size: NA; cdr3_aa: CASSWDMNTEAFF
j_call: TRBJ2-7; v_call: TRBV4-1; clone_size: NA; cdr3_aa: CASSLNRGPYEQYF
j_call: TRBJ2-1; v_call: TRBV5-1; clone_size: NA; cdr3_aa: CASSFGGLHNEQFF
j_call: TRBJ1-2; v_call: TRBV6-5; clone_size: NA; cdr3_aa: CASRTTGGPYGYTF
j_call: TRBJ2-1; v_call: TRBV4-1; clone_size: NA; cdr3_aa: CASSQLEGGPDEQFF
j_call: TRBJ1-4; v_call: TRBV6-5; clone_size: NA; cdr3_aa: CATLDSHNEKLFF
j_call: TRBJ2-3; v_call: TRBV4-3; clone_size: NA; cdr3_aa: CASSQEAGASTDTQYF
j_call: TRBJ2-1; v_call: TRBV5-1; clone_size: NA; cdr3_aa: CASSLEVGDEQFF
j_call: TRBJ2-1; v_call: TRBV5-1; clone_size: few; cdr3_aa: CASSLAGSSYNEQFF
j_call: TRBJ1-5; v_call: TRBV7-2; clone_size: NA; cdr3_aa: CASSLVWQGGGSNQPQHF
j_call: TRBJ2-1; v_call: TRBV25-1; clone_size: NA; cdr3_aa: CASSELAGTGEQFF
j_call: TRBJ2-7; v_call: TRBV19; clone_size: NA; cdr3_aa: CASSIGREAGEQYF
j_call: TRBJ1-4; v_call: TRBV11-2; clone_size: once; cdr3_aa: CASSLGLGRVATNEKLFF
j_call: TRBJ2-7; v_call: TRBV7-9; clone_size: NA; cdr3_aa: CASSFLTGSYEQYF
j_call: TRBJ1-4; v_call: TRBV15; clone_size: NA; cdr3_aa: CASRQAGGFATNEKLFF